The clone carrying this T cell receptor beta chain was observed at least ten times. Its antigen is not known. Germline CDR1 and CDR2: SGDLS and YYNGEE. The CDR3 length is 14 residues. V was clipped by 0 bases and J by 1 base, with 5 bases between them. The sorted Tregs were CD4+CD25+CD127-/low cells. General study points: The TCR gene usage of tumor memory CD4+ T cells clustered together with blood and lymph node memory CD4+ cells and with lymph node naive CD4+ cells.

After constant-region reverse-primer amplification, full-length variable regions underwent semi-nested PCR with Nested Universal Primer A. Via MiXCR, TCRdb re-called the 5' RACE reads, giving one row per CDR3 protein. In the table there are some 32,000 distinct CDR3 sequences, over 20% of which are singletons. The sample taken for sequencing was tumor-infiltrating Tregs sorted from the breast tumor. The genes are TRBV9 and TRBJ1-3; D is undetermined. The receptor's source is a female donor with breast cancer. The CDR3 loop is CASSVVSSGNTIYF. Written as DNA, the CDR3 is TGTGCCAGCAGCGTAGTGAGTTCTGGAAACACCATATATTTT. The variable domain in full, with the rest retrieved from reference TRBV9 and TRBJ1-3, is DSGVTQTPKHLITATGQRVTLRCSPRSGDLSVYWYQQSLDQGLQFLIQYYNGEERAKGNILERFSAQQFPDLHSELNLSSLELGDSALYFCASSVVSSGNTIYFGEGSWLTVV.